Here is one T cell receptor beta chain with its context. What it binds is unknown. Germline V gene lookup returns CDR1 LNHDA and CDR2 SQIVND (reference sequence). Trimming stripped 4 bases from V and 2 bases from J, with 11 bases between. The CDR3 runs to 14 residues. The sample comes from a study of beta chain features in type 1 diabetes. Every single donor gave one heparinised blood draw, and these averaged roughly 100 mL. Sorted populations all had greater than 95% purity. The whole isolated RNA underwent reverse transcription, so sequencing captured expressed TCRB transcripts. Average reads for naive, central memory and regulatory T cell samples were about 3.57 million. Libraries were prepared by immunoSEQ multiplex PCR; TCRdb keeps only in-frame clonotypes and omits some of them. The sample lists roughly 400,000 clones; over 11% were seen once. Broader study findings: TCRB CDR3s were moderately but significantly shorter in Type 1 diabetes patients in all four CD4+ subsets.

The rearrangement joins TRBV19 to TRBJ1-1, with D uncertain. Sequenced input: naive CD4+ T cells from blood. This receptor was obtained from a man in his thirties or forties in good health. CDR3 coding DNA: TGTGCCAGTAGTAGCACAACCCGAAACACTGAAGCTTTCTTT. Protein sequence: CASSSTTRNTEAFF.